This is a list of T cell receptor beta chains from one sample in a study of blood T cells in healthy people across ages. TCRdb ran MiXCR on the 5' RACE reads and lists one entry per CDR3 protein. The repertoire holds approximately 600,000 distinct CDR3 sequences, with under 70% as singletons. The source material was blood. The receptors shown here come from a man in his 60s in good health. Each CDR3 is given without its conserved first and last residue.

v_call cdr3_aa
TRBV20-1 SARGFEASYNEQF
TRBV5-1 ASSISSTSGGTGTQY
TRBV6-6 ASSSPLLKGNYGYT
TRBV21-1 ASTGTSLSGNTIY
TRBV25-1 ASRRAGRNTDTQY
TRBV6-2/TRBV6-3 ASSQTTETQY
TRBV12-3/TRBV12-4 ASTLDSYNEQF
TRBV28 ASSLGGTAYEQF
TRBV11-2 ASSFVQGAKF
TRBV29-1 SVRLTGDSPLH
TRBV12-5 ASGLSLRGLAVNQETQY
TRBV5-1 ASSLRLAGEQF
TRBV28 ASSNPGTGAYNEQF
TRBV3-1 ASSQGGTGGRGYT
TRBV12-3/TRBV12-4 ASSSTGQGIYEQY
TRBV10-3 ASIGQASNTEAF
TRBV12-3/TRBV12-4 ASGLAGGQETQY
TRBV6-5 ASCTGLSYEQY
TRBV15 ATSRAGDTQY
TRBV20-1 SAPTNYNEQF
TRBV29-1 SVEWGAQETQY
TRBV7-2 ASSPRAGSTGELF
TRBV5-1 ASSLNLGQSFYEQY
TRBV6-6 ASTVQGTLAGYT
TRBV11-2 TSSFGGNEQF
TRBV5-1 ASSLVDRGAEQY
TRBV6-5 ASSLRFGYNEQF
TRBV2 ASNPMAGRQETQY
TRBV4-1 ASSQGSVLGETQY
TRBV5-4 ASSLRGGLETQY
TRBV20-1 SAPHAGETQY
TRBV6-2/TRBV6-3 ASGDRLETQY
TRBV5-6 ASSLPGQGVSDTQY
TRBV10-3 AIRGTSGPYEQY
TRBV5-5 ASSPDLGTVETQY
TRBV7-9 ASSSFRGGVTDTQY
TRBV10-2 ASNPAGSGETQY
TRBV7-2 ASSLGGRGHEKLF
TRBV6-1 ASSEVGASSYEQY
TRBV3-1 ARLTELGQYGYT
TRBV7-9 ASSDRGSHYGYT
TRBV6-1 ASSEVAGFGPDTQY
TRBV6-6 ASSRKFGTGGTDTQY
TRBV5-1 ASSLLKEGDIQY
TRBV4-2 ASSQEIPTSGGTYNEQY
TRBV12-3/TRBV12-4 ASRASSAGDEQF
TRBV18 ASSPPGGGGYEQY
TRBV18 ASSKGSSTYEQY
TRBV20-1 SASDSGTGGEAETQY
TRBV3-1 ASSQDSGSPNGYT
TRBV20-1 SARGGGSSYNEQF
TRBV9 ASSPRPLAGGPYNEQF
TRBV2 ASSDGTNEKLF
TRBV6-2/TRBV6-3 ASSYGGTEEKLF
TRBV7-9 ASSLKWGAANYGYT
TRBV2 ASSHRSGANVLT
TRBV5-1 ASSSGPQGGYT
TRBV7-9 ASSPRGSTTYGYT